Listed below are T cell receptor beta chains from one sample, sequenced in a study of T cell responses to AZD1222 COVID-19 vaccine. Measured with immunoSEQ multiplex PCR; TCRdb has only the in-frame clones, and not every one. Among around 140,000 clones listed, 80% to 90% were seen once. The starting material was peripheral blood, obtained on day 0 of AZD1222 vaccination. The receptors were gathered from an adult in good health. Both conserved end residues are part of each CDR3. The D gene is left open where the match is weak. The size of a clone is reported for some rows only, either as once, few or many, or as a class for expanded clones.

v_call	d_call	j_call	clone_size	cdr3_nt	cdr3_aa
TRBV6-5	-	TRBJ2-7	few	TGTGCCAGCAGTTACTCAGCGTCGTACCTGGTGGGTCAGCAGTACTTC	CASSYSASYLVGQQYF
TRBV29-1	TRBD2	TRBJ2-1	once	TGCAGCGGGGGGACTAGCGGGACCCCCTACAATGAGCAGTTCTTC	CSGGTSGTPYNEQFF
TRBV19	-	TRBJ1-6	-	TGTGCCAGTAGTATAGATTCCCGGAGCTCCTATAATTCACCCCTCCACTTT	CASSIDSRSSYNSPLHF
TRBV5-4	-	TRBJ1-2	-	TGTGCCAGCAGACGGGACGGCGGCTTATTCTACACCTTC	CASRRDGGLFYTF
TRBV7-8	TRBD2	TRBJ2-1	-	TGTGCCAGCAGCCCGCCGACTAGCGGGAGTGTGGGAGAGCAGTTCTTC	CASSPPTSGSVGEQFF
TRBV3-1/TRBV3-2	TRBD2	TRBJ2-2	-	TGTGCCAGCAGCCGGCTAGCGGGAGGGGGCGGGGAGCTGTTTTTT	CASSRLAGGGGELFF
TRBV7-9	TRBD2	TRBJ2-1	-	TGTGCCAGCAGCTTATCGGCGGGAGGGCCTCATGAGCAGTTCTTC	CASSLSAGGPHEQFF
TRBV6-5	-	TRBJ2-1	-	TGTGCCAGCAGAACTGATCCAGTAGGCAATGAGCAGTTCTTC	CASRTDPVGNEQFF
TRBV2	-	TRBJ2-2	-	TGTGCCAGCAGGCTATATCCTGGGAACACCGGGGAGCTGTTTTTT	CASRLYPGNTGELFF
TRBV7-2	TRBD2	TRBJ2-3	-	TGTGCCAGCAGCTGGATGACTAGCGGAATCACAGATACGCAGTATTTT	CASSWMTSGITDTQYF
TRBV10-3	-	TRBJ2-7	-	TGTGCCATCAGTGAGTCTACAGGGAAGTCCTACGAGCAGTACTTC	CAISESTGKSYEQYF
TRBV7-2	-	TRBJ2-2	-	TGTGCCAGCAGCTCTCGTACTCTGAACACCGGGGAGCTGTTTTTT	CASSSRTLNTGELFF
TRBV11-2	-	TRBJ1-1	-	TGTGCCAGCAGCTTAGATGGCCGGGCATGGGTCTTT	CASSLDGRAWVF
TRBV5-1	-	TRBJ1-2	-	TGCGCCAGCAGCCCGCGGGAGTTTTATGGCTACACCTTC	CASSPREFYGYTF
TRBV7-3	TRBD2	TRBJ2-3	-	TGTGCCAGCAGCTTCCTAGCGGGAAGCACAGATACGCAGTATTTT	CASSFLAGSTDTQYF
TRBV4-2	TRBD2	TRBJ2-3	once	TGTGCCAGCAGCCAAGGACTAGCGGGAGGGCCAGATACGCAGTATTTT	CASSQGLAGGPDTQYF
TRBV7-2	-	TRBJ2-1	-	TGTGCCAGCAGCTTACAGAACTACAATGAGCAGTTCTTC	CASSLQNYNEQFF
TRBV28	TRBD1	TRBJ2-7	few	TGTGCCAGCAGCTCCGGGACAGGGGGCTCCTACGAGCAGTACTTC	CASSSGTGGSYEQYF
TRBV27	TRBD1	TRBJ1-2	-	TGTGCCAGCAGAAGGGATACAGGGGCGAGGTATGGCTACACCTTC	CASRRDTGARYGYTF
TRBV10-1	-	TRBJ2-2	-	TGCGCCAGCAGTGACCTCCACGGGGAGCTGTTTTTT	CASSDLHGELFF
TRBV7-2	TRBD2	TRBJ2-3	-	TGTGCCAGCAGCTTAGCGGGAGGGCTCCCAGATACGCAGTATTTT	CASSLAGGLPDTQYF
TRBV28	-	TRBJ1-6	-	TGTGCCAGCAGTTGGCAGCGGGCCATCTCACCCCTCCACTTT	CASSWQRAISPLHF
TRBV5-1	-	TRBJ1-6	-	TGCGCCAGCAGCTTGGAAAAGGGTGGTAATTCACCCCTCCACTTT	CASSLEKGGNSPLHF
TRBV28	TRBD1	TRBJ1-2	-	TGTGCCAGCAGTGGGACAGTCTATGGCTACACCTTC	CASSGTVYGYTF
TRBV3-1/TRBV3-2	-	TRBJ1-3	-	TGTGCCAGCAGCCCTCAGCTATATGGAAACACCATATATTTT	CASSPQLYGNTIYF
TRBV12-5	TRBD1	TRBJ1-1	-	TGTGCTAGTGGTAGGGAACCGACAGGGGGCTACGGAACTATGAACACTGAAGCTTTCTTT	CASGREPTGGYGTMNTEAFF
TRBV3-1/TRBV3-2	-	TRBJ1-2	once	TGTGCCAGCAGCCAAGAAGGGGGCTACACCTTC	CASSQEGGYTF
TRBV18	TRBD2	TRBJ2-5	-	TGTGCCAGCTCACCGGGACTAGCGGGTTTAGAGACCCAGTACTTC	CASSPGLAGLETQYF
TRBV6-6	TRBD1	TRBJ1-2	-	TGTGCCAGCAGTTTACAGGGGGGACCTAGTTATGGCTACACCTTC	CASSLQGGPSYGYTF
TRBV18	-	TRBJ1-3	-	TGTGCCAGCTCACCCCTCTCGGACATTTCTGGAAACACCATATATTTT	CASSPLSDISGNTIYF
TRBV24-1	TRBD2	TRBJ2-1	-	TGTGCCACCAGTGATGCCACTAGCGGGAGTTTGTATGAGCAGTTCTTC	CATSDATSGSLYEQFF
TRBV5-5	-	TRBJ1-2	-	TGTGCCAGCAGCTTGGCAGAGGGAACCACCTATGGCTACACCTTC	CASSLAEGTTYGYTF
TRBV6-5	-	TRBJ1-1	few	TGTGCCAGCAGTTTCAGGGAGGGTGACACTGAAGCTTTCTTT	CASSFREGDTEAFF
TRBV12-5	-	TRBJ1-3	-	TGTGCTAGTGGCCTCTCCCACCAGGGCACCATATATTTT	CASGLSHQGTIYF
TRBV5-1	-	TRBJ1-4	-	TGCGCCAGCAGAGGGGAAGGCGATTATGAAAAACTGTTTTTT	CASRGEGDYEKLFF
TRBV4-1	-	TRBJ2-1	-	TGCGCCAGCAGCCAAGAGTTAAATGAGCAGTTCTTC	CASSQELNEQFF
TRBV11-3	-	TRBJ2-3	-	TGTGCCAGCAGCCCGGACCCTAACACAGATACGCAGTATTTT	CASSPDPNTDTQYF
TRBV28	-	TRBJ2-2	-	TGTGCCAGCAGTTTATCCAGTCAAGGGGCCGGGGAGCTGTTTTTT	CASSLSSQGAGELFF
TRBV7-2	TRBD1	TRBJ1-2	few	TGTGCCAGCAGTTCGGGACAGGGCAAATATGGCTACACCTTC	CASSSGQGKYGYTF